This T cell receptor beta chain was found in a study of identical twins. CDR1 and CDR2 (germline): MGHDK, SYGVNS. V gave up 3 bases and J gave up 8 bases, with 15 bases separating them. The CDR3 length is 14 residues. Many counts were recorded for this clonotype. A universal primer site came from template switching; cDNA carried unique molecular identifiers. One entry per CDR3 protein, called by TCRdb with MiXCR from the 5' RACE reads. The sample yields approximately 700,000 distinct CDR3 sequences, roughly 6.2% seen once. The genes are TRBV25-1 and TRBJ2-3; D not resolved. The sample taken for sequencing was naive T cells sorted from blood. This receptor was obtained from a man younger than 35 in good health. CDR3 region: CASSDRLRFGTQYF. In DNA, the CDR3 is TGTGCCAGCAGTGATCGTTTGCGCTTTGGTACGCAGTATTTT.